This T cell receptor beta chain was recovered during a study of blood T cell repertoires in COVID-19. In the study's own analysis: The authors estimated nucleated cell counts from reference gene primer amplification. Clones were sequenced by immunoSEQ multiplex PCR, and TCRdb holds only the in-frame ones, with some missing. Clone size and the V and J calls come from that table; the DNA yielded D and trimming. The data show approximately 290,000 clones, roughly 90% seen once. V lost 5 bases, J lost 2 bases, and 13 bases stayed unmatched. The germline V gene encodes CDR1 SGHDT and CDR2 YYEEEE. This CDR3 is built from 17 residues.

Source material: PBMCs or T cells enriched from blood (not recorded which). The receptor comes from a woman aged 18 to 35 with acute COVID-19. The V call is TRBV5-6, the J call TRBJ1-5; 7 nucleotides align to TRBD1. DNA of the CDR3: TGTGCCAGCAGTCACCGACAGGGCCCGAGTGGCAATCAGCCCCAGCATTTT. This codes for CASSHRQGPSGNQPQHF.